This entry features one T cell receptor (beta chain) sequence. Its antigen is not yet known. This record comes from a study of T cells expressing NK-cell markers (dated by TCRdb to between 2020 and 2021). Notes on the research overall: In sorted CD3+CD56+NKG2C+, CD3+CD56+NKG2C- and CD3+CD56-NKG2C+ T-cell subsets from about 8 donors, TCR beta-chain repertoires were profiled. Of the eight sequenced donors, seven were found to be HCMV-seropositive and one was found to be HCMV-seronegative. The study sequenced eight donors, all healthy volunteers chosen at random: three men and five women. Illumina HiSeq 2000/2500, MiSeq or NextSeq was used to sequence libraries as 2 x 150 bp reads. Summary of the overall study and its limitations: In six donors, the dominant CD3+CD56+NKG2C+ clonotypes were among the top 10 CD8+ clonotypes and accounted for about 1.0-7.5% of CD8+ T cells. Those dominant clonotypes were again the most abundant among CD3+CD56-NKG2C+ cells in several donors, at about 25-60.1%. Whether the expanded NKG2C-expressing T cell clones were specific for HCMV antigens remained unclear.

To determine HCMV serostatus, a commercial ELISA kit was used to detect HCMV-specific IgG in serum. Peripheral blood mononuclear cells were isolated from blood by Ficoll density gradient centrifugation. The instrument was an Illumina HiSeq 2000. The TCR beta cDNA libraries were made using 5'RACE template switching, a step that added both a universal primer site and unique molecular identifiers. Priming for cDNA synthesis came from the TCR beta constant segment, and two successive PCR amplification steps followed. From the authors' description of their analysis: MIGEC was used to demultiplex reads and group the reads by UMI, and MiTCR was used to assemble and quantify clonotypes. To exclude erroneous sequences, only TCR cDNA sequences supported by at least two reads were retained. The tcR package was used for downstream repertoire analysis, and clonotypes were matched between fractions using CDR3 nucleotide sequence together with V segment. VDJmatch was used to annotate antigen specificity against VDJdb, with one amino acid substitution in CDR3 permitted. TCRdb reprocessed the reads and lists each CDR3 protein sequence as a single entry, with no DNA. It is TCRdb's table, rather than the study itself, that gives the V and J calls and clone size. The table for this sample shows a few hundred thousand distinct CDR3 sequences. Clones ranked in the top ten supply 3% to 4.5% of the sample.

Including cysteine and phenylalanine, the CDR3 has 17 amino acids. DNA was not recorded. Sequences SGHRS (CDR1) and YFSETQ (CDR2) are obtained from the germline V gene. Recombination connected TRBV5-1 to TRBJ2-2; checking the TCRdb D call of TRBD2 is not possible without DNA. The sequence derives from a man between 18 and 35 years old in good health. Donor details come from another sample of the same person, matched by shared clones. The specimen sequenced was blood T cells: a sorted CD56 or NKG2C T cell subset, CD4+ or CD8+ T cells, or bulk PBMC T cells (not recorded which). CDR3 region: CASEAGLRRGNTGELFF.